A single TCR beta chain is shown here with its context. Its matching antigen is unknown. The germline V gene has CDR1 LNHDA and CDR2 SQIVND (reference sequence). The CDR3 has 13 amino acids. Trimming removed 6 bases at V and 5 bases at J, with 10 bases between. This sample was included in a study of cytomegalovirus exposure and HLA in healthy donors. Broader study findings: In a later analysis, several top co-occurrence clusters appeared linked to parvovirus B19, influenza, CMV and Epstein-Barr virus.

This PCR relied on a set of 60 Vbeta primers and 13 Jbeta primers. Generated by immunoSEQ multiplex PCR, the TCRdb table keeps only in-frame clones and is missing some. The sample consists of about 190,000 clones, around 87% of them appearing once. The donors were healthy bone marrow donors. The source material was PBMCs. This sequence originates from a woman between 18 and 29 years old in good health and CMV-seronegative. This sequence joins TRBV19 and TRBJ2-2, with D possibly matching TRBD1 (5 bases). Here the CDR3 reads CASSPPGTGELFF. For the CDR3, the DNA is TGTGCCAGTAGCCCACCAGGGACCGGGGAGCTGTTTTTT.